What follows describes a single T cell receptor (beta chain). These data belong to a study of blood T cell repertoires in COVID-19. Study-level information: Acute and convalescent COVID-19 samples came from the United States, Italy and Spain. In each case, the material was cDNA or gDNA derived from T cells, B-cell-depleted T cells, or PBMCs.

Original methodology: Estimation of nucleated cell counts was performed using reference gene primer amplification. Sequenced by immunoSEQ multiplex PCR; TCRdb stores in-frame clones only, minus some. The V and J calls and clone size come from that table; D and trimming were worked out from the DNA. The data hold 150,000 to 200,000 clones, with about 85% observed a single time. The length of the CDR3 is 15 residues. CDR1 and CDR2 (germline): MDHEN, SYDVKM. The V gene end was trimmed by 6 bases and the J gene end by 5 bases; junction bases not matched to a gene: 11. This rearrangement joins TRBV28 to TRBJ2-5; 8 nucleotides align to TRBD2. The TCR comes from a man aged 55 to 70 with COVID-19, enrolled during active disease. Material: peripheral blood. The CDR3, as DNA: TGTGCCAGCAGCTCTGCGGGGGGCCCTTTGGAGACCCAGTACTTC. As protein: CASSSAGGPLETQYF.